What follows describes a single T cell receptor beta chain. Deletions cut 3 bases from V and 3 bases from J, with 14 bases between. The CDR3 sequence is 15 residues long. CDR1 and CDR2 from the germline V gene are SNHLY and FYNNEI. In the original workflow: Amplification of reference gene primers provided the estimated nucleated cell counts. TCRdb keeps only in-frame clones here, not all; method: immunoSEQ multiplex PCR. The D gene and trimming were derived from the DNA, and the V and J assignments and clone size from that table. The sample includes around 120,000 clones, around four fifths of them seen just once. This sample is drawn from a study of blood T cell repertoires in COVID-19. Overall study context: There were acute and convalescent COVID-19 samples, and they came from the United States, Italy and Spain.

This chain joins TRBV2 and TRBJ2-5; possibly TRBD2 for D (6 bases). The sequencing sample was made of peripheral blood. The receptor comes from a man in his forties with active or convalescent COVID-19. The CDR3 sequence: CASSDRFSGEETQYF. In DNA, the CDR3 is TGTGCCAGCAGTGACCGGTTCTCGGGGGAAGAGACCCAGTACTTC.